The 30 T cell receptor beta chains below were found in one sample sequenced in a study of blood T cell repertoires in COVID-19. Clones were read by immunoSEQ multiplex PCR, and TCRdb kept only the in-frame ones, dropping some. The sample has approximately 69,000 clones; less than 75% are singletons. The sample was peripheral blood. These receptors were obtained from a man aged 55-75 years with acute or convalescent COVID-19.

The chain combines TRBV7-3 with TRBJ1-6; D ambiguous. Trimming stripped 6 bases from V and 8 bases from J, with 11 bases between. Germline assignment: CDR1 SGHTA and CDR2 FQGTGA. The CDR3 is made up of 13 amino acids. In DNA form, the CDR3 reads TGTGCCAGCAGTTTCCGCAGGTATTCACCCCTCCACTTT. Protein: CASSFRRYSPLHF.

The J gene is TRBJ2-7, the V gene TRBV19; D is perhaps TRBD1 (6 bases). Germline CDR1 is LNHDA and CDR2 is SQIVND (reference sequence). The CDR3 totals 14 residues. V lost 5 bases and J 3 bases, leaving 14 bases between the germline ends. The CDR3 coding sequence is TGTGCCAGTAGTCAGGGGCTACAGGACTACGAGCAGTACTTC. It specifies CASSQGLQDYEQYF.

The chain has TRBV21-1 and TRBJ2-7; the table's TRBD1 call for D was not verified on the DNA. TRBV21-1 is annotated as a pseudogene. The CDR3 covers 14 residues. The CDR3 DNA sequence: TGTGCCAGCACGCAACAGGGTCCCTTCTACGAGCAGTACGTC. This codes for CASTQQGPFYEQYV.

The gene calls are TRBV6-5 and TRBJ2-1; D unresolved. V lost 6 bases to trimming and J lost 5 bases, with 11 bases between them. The germline V gene encodes CDR1 MNHEY and CDR2 SVGAGI. This CDR3 is 13 amino acids long. CDR3 in DNA: TGTGCCAGCAGCCCGACTGAGAACAATGAGCAGTTCTTC. Translated, it gives CASSPTENNEQFF.

J is TRBJ2-1 and V is TRBV10-1; D unresolved. The CDR3 loop spans 12 amino acids. Trimming cost V 6 bases and J 14 bases, with 17 bases left between them. Germline V CDR1 and CDR2: WNHNN, SYGVQD (reference sequence). DNA for the CDR3: TGCGCCAGCAGAAACCGCCTCAGCGTGGAGTTCTTC. It codes for CASRNRLSVEFF.

The CDR3 here is CASSTAQGTGNTIYF. Written as DNA, the CDR3 is TGTGCCAGCAGTACCGCCCAGGGGACGGGAAACACCATATATTTT. The genes are TRBV28 and TRBJ1-3, with D maybe TRBD1 (6 bases). CDR1 and CDR2 (germline): MDHEN, SYDVKM. Trimming stripped 5 bases from V and 4 bases from J, with 15 bases between. The CDR3 covers 15 residues. The entire variable domain, with the rest obtained from reference TRBV28 and TRBJ1-3, is as follows: DVKVTQSSRYLVKRTGEKVFLECVQDMDHENMFWYRQDPGLGLRLIYFSYDVKMKEKGDIPEGYSVSREKKERFSLILESASTNQTSMYLCASSTAQGTGNTIYFGEGSWLTVV.

The DNA of the CDR3 is TGTGCCAGCAGCCCCCCGAGCGGTCTAGCGGGAGGGAATCAGTTCTTC. Encoded protein: CASSPPSGLAGGNQFF. The chain couples TRBV28 to TRBJ2-1; 12 positions match TRBD2. V was pared by 6 bases and J by 13 bases, with 16 bases of the junction left unmatched. The CDR3 has 16 residues. CDR1 is MDHEN and CDR2 is SYDVKM in the germline V gene.

V gene TRBV14 combines with J gene TRBJ2-3, with a tentative D call TRBD2 (5 bases). Trimming stripped 1 base from V and 8 bases from J, with 10 bases between. The CDR3 is 13 amino acids. In germline, CDR1 is SGHDN, CDR2 FVKESK. CDR3 in amino acids: CASSQGETLTQYF. CDR3 coding DNA: TGTGCCAGCAGCCAAGGGGAGACCCTTACGCAGTATTTT.

The chain recombines TRBV12-3 or TRBV12-4 with TRBJ2-3; D is uncertain. The V and J ends lost 3 bases and 3 bases respectively, with 7 bases between them. The CDR3 loop spans 13 amino acids. CDR3 DNA sequence: TGTGCCAGCAGTTTCGAGGTGACAGATACGCAGTATTTT. Its translation is CASSFEVTDTQYF.

The chain couples TRBV18 to TRBJ2-2, with TRBD1 matching over 8 bases. Germline V CDR1 and CDR2: KGHSH, LQKENI. This CDR3 spans 16 amino acids. V gave up 3 bases and J gave up 5 bases; unmatched junction bases: 8. Here the CDR3 reads CASSPGTGLGTGELFF. The CDR3, as DNA: TGTGCCAGCTCACCCGGGACAGGACTTGGTACCGGGGAGCTGTTTTTT.

This chain links TRBV6-5 with TRBJ2-3, with TRBD2 matching over 10 bases. V lost 8 bases, J lost 4 bases, and 6 bases stayed unmatched. CDR3 length: 14 amino acids. Germline V gives CDR1 MNHEY, CDR2 SVGAGI. The CDR3 region is CASGSSGGADTQYF. For the CDR3, the DNA is TGTGCCAGCGGGTCGAGCGGGGGGGCAGATACGCAGTATTTT.

The CDR3 DNA follows: TGCGCCAGCCACCGGGACTCACAAGAGACCCAGTACTTC. Amino acids: CASHRDSQETQYF. The chain joins TRBV5-1 to TRBJ2-5, with D tentatively TRBD2 (6 bases). This CDR3 region has 13 residues. V lost 7 bases and J lost 2, with 12 bases in between. Germline CDR1 reads SGHRS; CDR2 reads YFSETQ.

The chain carries TRBV28 and TRBJ2-2; TRBD1 agrees at 7 bases. Germline values: CDR1 MDHEN, CDR2 SYDVKM. This CDR3 spans 14 amino acids. The trim removed 10 bases at V and 3 bases at J, leaving 8 bases unmatched. The CDR3 bases are TGTGCCATTCCAAATGACAGGGACACCGGGGAGCTGTTTTTT. This codes for CAIPNDRDTGELFF. Complete variable domain (other parts from reference TRBV28 and TRBJ2-2): DVKVTQSSRYLVKRTGEKVFLECVQDMDHENMFWYRQDPGLGLRLIYFSYDVKMKEKGDIPEGYSVSREKKERFSLILESASTNQTSMYLCAIPNDRDTGELFFGEGSRLTVL.

The chain employs TRBV11-2 and TRBJ2-7, with a weak D call TRBD1 (6 bases). Germline-derived CDR1 and CDR2 are SGHAT and FQNNGV. The CDR3 consists of 15 residues. Trimming pared 4 bases from V and 7 bases from J, leaving 20 bases between. The CDR3 DNA reads TGTGCCAGCAGCTGGGAACAGGGTTTTACGGGGGAGCAGTACTTC. Translated, it gives CASSWEQGFTGEQYF. Full variable domain (rest looked up from reference TRBV11-2 and TRBJ2-7): EAGVAQSPRYKIIEKRQSVAFWCNPISGHATLYWYQQILGQGPKLLIQFQNNGVVDDSQLPKDRFSAERLKGVDSTLKIQPAKLEDSAVYLCASSWEQGFTGEQYFGPGTRLTVT.

J is TRBJ2-1 and V is TRBV6-5, with D tentatively TRBD2 (6 bases). CDR1 is MNHEY and CDR2 is SVGAGI in the germline V gene. The V end lost 6 bases, the J end lost 6 bases, and 15 bases lay between the germline ends. This CDR3 region has 14 residues. The CDR3 sequence is CASRPPSDSNEQFF. CDR3 coding DNA: TGTGCCAGCAGACCACCTAGCGACAGCAATGAGCAGTTCTTC.

This clone was counted only a few times. The chain employs TRBV7-9 and TRBJ2-3, with 8 bases identical to TRBD2. The CDR3 spans 14 residues. The trim removed 5 bases at V and 2 bases at J, leaving 3 bases unmatched. Germline lookup yields CDR1 SEHNR and CDR2 FQNEAQ (reference sequence). CDR3 amino acids: CASSRSGNTDTQYF. Here the CDR3 DNA reads TGTGCCAGCAGCCGTAGCGGGAACACAGATACGCAGTATTTT.

The V gene is TRBV7-2, the J gene TRBJ2-5; D may be TRBD1 (6 bases). The CDR3 totals 14 residues. V was trimmed by 10 bases and J by 1 base, leaving 16 bases between them. The germline gives CDR1 SGHTA, CDR2 FQGNSA. The CDR3 DNA reads as TGTGCCACCGCATTACAGGGATTCCAAGAGACCCAGTACTTC. This codes for CATALQGFQETQYF.

The chain combines TRBV24-1 with TRBJ2-5; 7 positions agree with TRBD2. This CDR3 is 16 amino acids long. Germline V gene sequence: CDR1 KGHDR, CDR2 SFDVKD. The V segment lost 6 bases and the J segment 2 bases; nucleotides outside the gene matches: 11. The CDR3 DNA reads TGTGCCACCAGTATCCCCGAACCTAGCGGACAAGAGACCCAGTACTTC. It yields the protein CATSIPEPSGQETQYF.

This chain joins TRBV5-4 and TRBJ2-3, with 9 bases identical to TRBD1. This CDR3 comprises 16 residues. Germline lookup yields CDR1 SGHNT and CDR2 YYREEE (reference sequence). J gave up 1 base and V 4 bases, and 7 bases lay outside the gene matches. The CDR3 region is CASSPVRTGGTDTQYF. The CDR3 DNA reads as TGTGCCAGCAGCCCGGTTAGGACAGGGGGCACAGATACGCAGTATTTT.

As concerns this clone: A read error is likely here: a far larger clone is one base away. The chain links TRBV5-4 to TRBJ2-2, with 11 positions matching TRBD2. The CDR3 is made up of 16 amino acids. Germline V gives CDR1 SGHNT, CDR2 YYREEE (reference sequence). This CDR3 is CACSPGALAGGGELFF. For the CDR3, the DNA is TGTGCCTGCAGCCCTGGGGCCCTAGCGGGGGGCGGGGAGCTGTTTTTT.

The CDR3 protein is CASNSGTQETQYF. CDR3 coding DNA: TGTGCCAGCAACTCAGGGACACAAGAGACCCAGTACTTC. The chain joins TRBV9 to TRBJ2-5; D might be TRBD1 (6 bases). The CDR3 has 13 amino acids. Trimming removed 6 bases from V and 2 bases from J, with 11 bases in between. Per the germline V gene, CDR1 is SGDLS and CDR2 is YYNGEE.

This clone was observed a handful of times. The genes are TRBV7-2 and TRBJ2-7; D is uncertain. V shed 2 bases and J shed 2 bases, with 7 bases lying between them. The germline V gene has CDR1 SGHTA and CDR2 FQGNSA. The CDR3 has 13 residues. The CDR3 sequence is CASSLSPTYEQYV. The CDR3 DNA reads as TGTGCCAGCAGCTTAAGTCCTACCTACGAGCAGTACGTC.

The V gene is TRBV19, the J gene TRBJ2-3; tentatively, D is TRBD1 (6 bases). This CDR3 has 13 amino acids. Between the trimmed V and J ends, which lost 5 bases and 3 bases, there was a span of 9 bases. Per the germline V gene, CDR1 is LNHDA and CDR2 is SQIVND (reference sequence). CDR3 amino acids: CASSFQGTDTQYF. As DNA, the CDR3 is TGTGCCAGTAGTTTCCAGGGGACAGATACGCAGTATTTT.

V gene TRBV6-5 combines with J gene TRBJ2-5; 7 bases are a match to TRBD2. Germline V CDR1 and CDR2: MNHEY, SVGAGI. Trimming removed 8 bases from V and 5 bases from J; junction bases left unmatched: 5. The CDR3 runs to 12 residues. The CDR3 nucleotides read TGTGCCAGCGACGGCGGGGGTGAGACCCAGTACTTC. Translated, it gives CASDGGGETQYF.

The rearrangement links TRBV2 to TRBJ2-3, with TRBD2 matching over 8 bases. The CDR3 runs to 15 residues. After removal of 1 base from V and 2 bases from J, the junction contained 2 bases not matched to a gene. In germline, CDR1 is SNHLY, CDR2 FYNNEI. CDR3 sequence (DNA): TGTGCCAGCAGTGAAGAACTAGCGGTCACAGATACGCAGTATTTT. This translates into CASSEELAVTDTQYF.

For the CDR3, the DNA is TGTGCCAGCAGTTTGACAGGGCTTGGACGCGAAGCTTTCTTT. Translated, it gives CASSLTGLGREAFF. This chain connects TRBV28 to TRBJ1-1, with TRBD1 matching 7 bases. V shed 3 bases, J shed 8 bases, and the junction held 9 bases outside the gene matches. Germline V CDR1 and CDR2: MDHEN, SYDVKM. This CDR3 is 14 amino acids long.

J is TRBJ2-2 and V is TRBV6-6; tentatively, D is TRBD2 (5 bases). V lost 7 bases and J 6 bases, leaving 15 bases between the germline ends. The CDR3 runs 14 residues. Per germline, CDR1 MNHNY and CDR2 SVGAGI (reference sequence). The CDR3 DNA reads as TGTGCCAGCATTATGAGGGTTGTGTCCGGGGAGCTGTTTTTT. Translated: CASIMRVVSGELFF.

The rearrangement links TRBV7-9 to TRBJ1-6; 11 nucleotides align to TRBD1. The CDR3 length is 14 residues. V was pared by 3 bases and J by 13 bases, with 5 bases of the junction left unmatched. Germline V lookup: CDR1 SEHNR, CDR2 FQNEAQ (reference sequence). Here the CDR3 reads CASSLDRGRVPLHF. In DNA form, the CDR3 reads TGTGCCAGCAGCTTGGACAGGGGGCGCGTCCCCCTCCACTTT.

This rearrangement joins TRBV7-9 to TRBJ2-1; TRBD1 is a possible D gene (5 bases). Germline CDR1 reads SEHNR; CDR2 reads FQNEAQ (reference sequence). The V gene lost 3 bases and the J gene lost 10 bases, with 10 bases spanning the gap. CDR3 length equals 12 residues. This CDR3 is CASSFTGIEQFF. CDR3 bases: TGTGCCAGCAGCTTTACAGGCATCGAGCAGTTCTTC.

V is TRBV27 and J is TRBJ2-5, with a possible D match to TRBD2 (5 bases). Germline V gives CDR1 MNHEY, CDR2 SMNVEV (reference sequence). This CDR3 is built from 16 residues. Trimming pared 2 bases from V and 9 bases from J, leaving 22 bases between. CDR3 in amino acids: CASSLLASGSLRAQYF. In nucleotides, the CDR3 is TGTGCCAGCAGTTTACTTGCCAGCGGCAGCTTAAGGGCCCAGTACTTC.